These 16 T cell receptor beta chains originate from one sample sequenced in a study of post-analysis software for immune sequencing data. Points from the study as a whole: Four or five TRBV segments, TRBV5-6, TRBV5-1 and TRBV20-1 among them, were found more frequent in patients than controls.

These receptors' antigens are unknown. The authors incorporated unique molecular identifiers into the TCR beta cDNA libraries. TCRdb itself ran the PCR reads through MiXCR, one entry per CDR3 protein. The sample has 800,000 to 950,000 distinct CDR3 sequences; about 53% are singletons. Sequencing was performed on blood. The source of these receptors is a girl aged 5-17 years with multiple sclerosis.

V gene TRBV5-1 combines with J gene TRBJ2-5; D is possibly TRBD2 (6 bases). Trimming shortened V by 2 bases and J by 5 bases, and 37 bases separated the two germline ends. The CDR3 contains 22 residues. The germline V gene has CDR1 SGHRS and CDR2 YFSETQ. The CDR3 DNA reads TGCGCCAGCAGCTTTTCGTTGTTAGTAGCGGAGAAAGGGTCTGTGGGCCGGGAGACCCAGTACTTC. Residues: CASSFSLLVAEKGSVGRETQYF.

The chain joins TRBV20-1 to TRBJ2-3; D perhaps matches TRBD2 (6 bases). The CDR3 has 15 amino acids. CDR1 DFQATT and CDR2 SNEGSKA come from the germline V gene (reference sequence). V lost 3 bases to trimming and J lost 3 bases, with 16 bases between them. For the CDR3, the DNA is TGCAGTGCTAGCGACGTCGGGAGATCGACAGATACGCAGTATTTT. Its translation is CSASDVGRSTDTQYF.

CDR3 residues: CSVPADQETQYF. DNA of the CDR3: TGCAGCGTCCCGGCCGATCAAGAGACCCAGTACTTC. The chain is built from TRBV29-1 and TRBJ2-5; D ambiguous. CDR3 length: 12 residues. Germline-derived CDR1 and CDR2 are SQVTM and ANQGSEA. V was shortened by 6 bases and J by 2 bases, with 10 bases between the two germline ends.

The rearrangement uses TRBV29-1 and TRBJ2-3; 8 bases align to TRBD2. The length of the CDR3 is 13 residues. J gave up 5 bases and V 3 bases, and 4 bases lay outside the gene matches. Germline V CDR1 and CDR2: SQVTM, ANQGSEA. The CDR3 reads CSVDRLALDTQYF. The DNA for the CDR3 is TGCAGCGTTGACCGACTAGCGCTAGATACGCAGTATTTT.

The CDR3 nucleotides are TGTGCCAGCAGCCTCCCCGGGCACCACAATGAGCAGTTCTTC. Translating gives CASSLPGHHNEQFF. The J gene is TRBJ2-1, the V gene TRBV9, with D hard to call. CDR3 length equals 14 residues. Trimming left V 4 bases short and J 5 bases short, with 13 bases between. Germline CDR1 reads SGDLS; CDR2 reads YYNGEE.

The chain recombines TRBV4-1 with TRBJ2-5; 7 nucleotides match TRBD1. The J call may be mistaken, given a closer DNA end match to TRBJ2-7. Germline CDR1 reads MGHRA; CDR2 reads YSYEKL. The CDR3 has 13 residues. The CDR3 loop reads CASSQVGGHEQYF. The CDR3 DNA follows: TGCGCCAGCAGCCAAGTAGGGGGCCACGAGCAGTACTTC.

This chain joins TRBV20-1 and TRBJ2-3; possibly TRBD1 for D (7 bases). The germline CDR1 and CDR2 sequences are DFQATT and SNEGSKA (reference sequence). Trimming left V 5 bases short and J 5 bases short, with 17 bases between. There are 14 residues in the CDR3. DNA for the CDR3: TGCAGTGCTGCGGGACAGCCAGCGGGAGATACGCAGTATTTT. Protein product: CSAAGQPAGDTQYF.

This chain uses TRBV29-1 with TRBJ2-3; possibly TRBD1 or TRBD2 for D (5 bases each). The CDR3 has 16 amino acids. In germline, CDR1 is SQVTM, CDR2 ANQGSEA. The V gene lost 6 bases and the J gene lost 6 bases, with 25 bases spanning the gap. CDR3 residues: CSVGPLTRNPGDTQYF. The CDR3 DNA sequence: TGCAGCGTGGGACCATTAACTAGAAACCCCGGGGATACGCAGTATTTT.

This clonotype occurred a few times. The chain joins TRBV6-5 to TRBJ2-7, with D tentatively TRBD2 (5 bases). Germline CDR1 reads MNHEY; CDR2 reads SVGAGI. CDR3 length: 14 amino acids. V was clipped by 5 bases and J by 1 base, with 12 bases between them. CDR3 coding DNA: TGTGCCAGCAGTAAAGGACTGCTATCCTACGAGCAGTACTTC. Translated, it gives CASSKGLLSYEQYF.

V is TRBV27 and J is TRBJ2-7; D may be TRBD2 (6 bases). The CDR3 runs 16 residues. The V gene's germline CDR1 is MNHEY and CDR2 SMNVEV (reference sequence). The V gene lost 4 bases and the J gene lost 4 bases, with 20 bases spanning the gap. Here the CDR3 reads CASSSPHETGVYEQYF. The DNA for the CDR3 is TGTGCCAGCAGTTCCCCACACGAGACGGGGGTTTACGAGCAGTACTTC.

This rearrangement joins TRBV9 to TRBJ2-4, with D possibly called TRBD1 or TRBD2 (5 bases each). Between the trimmed V and J ends, which lost 4 bases and 0 bases, there was a span of 14 bases. CDR1 and CDR2 (germline): SGDLS, YYNGEE. The CDR3 spans 16 residues. The CDR3 coding sequence is TGTGCCAGCAGCCCTGGGGGTAACCTAGCCAAAAACATTCAGTACTTC. It yields the protein CASSPGGNLAKNIQYF.

This clonotype showed up just once. The V gene is TRBV7-6, the J gene TRBJ2-4; D gene uncertain. The assigned J gene may be wrong: the sequence end matches TRBJ2-7 better. CDR1 SGHVS and CDR2 FNYEAQ come from the germline V gene. The CDR3 consists of 13 residues. CDR3 protein: CASSFESRYEQYF. The CDR3 region has the DNA TGTGCCAGCAGCTTTGAATCCCGTTACGAGCAGTACTTC.

The gene calls are TRBV20-1 and TRBJ1-1, with D unclear. CDR1 and CDR2 from the germline V gene are DFQATT and SNEGSKA (reference sequence). V was clipped by 6 bases and J by 6 bases, with 17 bases between them. CDR3 length equals 13 residues. The CDR3 DNA reads TGCAGTGCCCGTTCGGCGGATGGGGCTGAAGCTTTCTTT. Translation: CSARSADGAEAFF.

J is TRBJ1-6 and V is TRBV5-1; 9 nucleotides line up with TRBD1. The CDR3 is made up of 15 amino acids. The V gene end was trimmed by 4 bases and the J gene end by 9 bases; junction bases not matched to a gene: 8. Germline CDR1 reads SGHRS; CDR2 reads YFSETQ. In DNA, the CDR3 is TGCGCCAGCAGCGGAACAGGGGGCAGCGGTTCACCCCTCCACTTT. Residues: CASSGTGGSGSPLHF.

The J gene is TRBJ1-2, the V gene TRBV7-9, with D perhaps TRBD1 (6 bases). The CDR3 contains 11 residues. V was cut by 7 bases and J by 7 bases, with 10 bases left in between. Looked up from germline, CDR1 is SEHNR and CDR2 is FQNEAQ (reference sequence). CDR3 nucleotide sequence: TGTGCCAGCAAGGGACATTCTGGCTACACCTTC. This translates into CASKGHSGYTF.

This clonotype has a handful of counts. J is TRBJ2-3 and V is TRBV5-1; D perhaps matches TRBD2 (6 bases). Trimming took 5 bases from V and 2 from J, leaving 12 bases between them. Germline CDR1 and CDR2: SGHRS and YFSETQ. CDR3 size: 14 residues. CDR3 sequence: CASRPSDYTDTQYF. The CDR3 coding sequence is TGCGCCAGCAGACCTAGCGACTACACAGATACGCAGTATTTT.